This T cell receptor (beta chain) was observed in a study of beta chain features in type 1 diabetes. Broader study findings: Patients with Type 1 diabetes showed moderately but significantly shorter TCRB CDR3s in all four CD4+ subsets.

On this clone itself: What it binds is unknown.

Germline V lookup: CDR1 SGHVS, CDR2 FQNEAQ. V was trimmed by 2 bases and J by 3 bases, leaving 11 bases between them. The CDR3 covers 14 residues. Sequenced material consisted of expressed TCRB transcripts (all of the isolated RNA was reverse transcribed). Clones were sequenced by immunoSEQ multiplex PCR, and TCRdb holds only the in-frame ones, with some missing. The sample consists of hundreds of thousands of clones, around 9% of them appearing once. This receptor was obtained from a man between 25 and 39 years old with type 1 diabetes. The V gene is TRBV7-8, the J gene TRBJ2-7; no clear D gene. Sequencing was done on a sample of central memory CD4+ T cells from blood. In DNA form, the CDR3 reads TGTGCCAGCAGCTTAAGAGGCAGTCTCTACGAGCAGTACTTC. Translation: CASSLRGSLYEQYF.